This T cell receptor (beta chain) was retrieved from a study of technical replicates of blood from a handful of donors. Details on this clone: The DNA is omitted, as the CDR3 cannot be located on it reliably, and the CDR3 follows TCRdb's listing.

This table comes from immunoSEQ multiplex PCR, and its TCRdb copy is limited to in-frame clones, with some not included. The data hold approximately 75,000 clones, with 70% to 90% observed a single time. The sequencing sample was made of PBMCs. This sequence was found in a human donor in good health. Some clones in this sample may be carry-over from other donors' samples.

The CDR3: CASSPPFGPGAGNTIYF. The chain uses TRBV18 and TRBJ1-3; no check of the table's D call, TRBD1, against the DNA was made. The germline V gene encodes CDR1 KGHSH and CDR2 LQKENI. The CDR3 length equals 17 residues, ends included.